The 4 T cell receptor beta chains below were found in one sample sequenced in a study of blood T cell repertoires in COVID-19. Using immunoSEQ multiplex PCR, the repertoire was profiled, and TCRdb retains in-frame clones only, with some absent. Of 250,000 to 350,000 clones in the sample, 89% were seen once. Sequencing was carried out using peripheral blood. These receptors came from a woman in her sixties or seventies with acute or convalescent COVID-19.

A few counts support this clone. The chain uses TRBV18 and TRBJ2-1; D not certain. The V gene's germline CDR1 is KGHSH and CDR2 LQKENI. The CDR3 is made up of 15 amino acids. Trimming removed 2 bases at V and 4 bases at J, with 12 bases between. The CDR3 is CASSPDRLVYNEQFF. The CDR3 coding sequence is TGTGCCAGCTCACCAGATCGGCTAGTGTACAATGAGCAGTTCTTC.

V is TRBV29-1 and J is TRBJ2-7; 9 bases are a match to TRBD1. Germline loops: CDR1 SQVTM, CDR2 ANQGSEA. The length of the CDR3 is 15 residues. V shed 6 bases, J shed 3 bases, and the junction held 12 bases outside the gene matches. CDR3 DNA sequence: TGCAGCGTGGGGGCTCCCGGGACAGGGAACTACGAGCAGTACTTC. It translates to CSVGAPGTGNYEQYF.

CDR3 DNA sequence: TGTGCCAGCTCAGGAGCCATCCTTGGGGGGGCGCGGGGCTACACCTTC. This codes for CASSGAILGGARGYTF. This rearrangement joins TRBV28 to TRBJ1-2, with D perhaps TRBD1 (6 bases). Trimming left V 8 bases short and J 8 bases short, with 27 bases between. Germline-derived CDR1 and CDR2 are MDHEN and SYDVKM. The CDR3 runs to 16 residues.

The chain employs TRBV6-5 and TRBJ1-4; D possibly corresponds to TRBD1 (5 bases). CDR1 MNHEY and CDR2 SVGAGI come from the germline V gene. V was clipped by 3 bases and J by 0 bases, with 11 bases between them. This CDR3 is 16 amino acids long. The CDR3 DNA follows: TGTGCCAGCAGTTATGGGGGGGATCCAACTAATGAAAAACTGTTTTTT. This translates into CASSYGGDPTNEKLFF.